The sequence of this TCR beta chain was determined in a study of cytomegalovirus exposure and HLA in healthy donors. Note on this clone: Its specificity is not known.

Primers included in the PCR were 60 Vbeta and 13 Jbeta primers. The method was immunoSEQ multiplex PCR; TCRdb's version includes in-frame clones alone and lacks a portion of them. Among approximately 130,000 clones, around 79% were seen once, and the ten largest hold around 1.6%. Germline CDR1 reads SGHTA; CDR2 reads FQGNSA. V was clipped by 0 bases and J by 1 base; unmatched bases: 5. CDR3 length equals 17 residues. The study, taken as a whole, reports: Analyzed later, association rates of TCRs varied across HLA loci, with DRB1 most and HLA-C fewest. Presence/absence analysis assumed near-uniform sequencing depth across donors. Follow-up analysis later connected one missense variant in DCLRE1C with trimming of TCR beta V- and J-genes.

Sequences were obtained from PBMCs. This chain connects TRBV7-2 to TRBJ2-3; TRBD2 matches 9 bases. This receptor was obtained from a woman younger than 30 in good health and CMV-seronegative. CDR3 nucleotide sequence: TGTGCCAGCAGCTTAGCTCCTGCTAGCGGGGGCACAGATACGCAGTATTTT. It encodes CASSLAPASGGTDTQYF.